This T cell receptor beta chain was retrieved from a study of technical replicates of blood from a handful of donors. Trimming pared 0 bases from V and 5 bases from J, leaving 14 bases between. This CDR3 has 16 amino acids. Germline V CDR1 and CDR2: MGHRA, YSYEKL. Data came from immunoSEQ multiplex PCR; TCRdb stores just in-frame clones and leaves some out. Here the sample spans about 14,000 clones, roughly 87% being singletons. Sequencing was carried out using PBMCs. J is TRBJ1-5 and V is TRBV4-1; D remains ambiguous. The sequence derives from a human donor in good health. The chain's CDR3 is CASSQDPRVRDQPQHF. The CDR3 DNA reads TGCGCCAGCAGCCAAGATCCGCGGGTCCGGGATCAGCCCCAGCATTTT.